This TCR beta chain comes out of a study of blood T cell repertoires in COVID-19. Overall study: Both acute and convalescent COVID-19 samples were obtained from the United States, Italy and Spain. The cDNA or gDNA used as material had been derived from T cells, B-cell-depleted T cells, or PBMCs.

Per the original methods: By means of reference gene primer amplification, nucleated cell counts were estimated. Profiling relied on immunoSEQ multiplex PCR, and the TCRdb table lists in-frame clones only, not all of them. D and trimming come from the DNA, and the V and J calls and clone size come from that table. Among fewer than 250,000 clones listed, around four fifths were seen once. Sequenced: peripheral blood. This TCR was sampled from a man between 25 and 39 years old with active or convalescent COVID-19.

The CDR3 DNA reads TGTGCCAGCAGCTTAGCAGCGGGGAGGGATGAGCAGTTCTTC. Translated: CASSLAAGRDEQFF. The chain couples TRBV7-8 to TRBJ2-1; 7 bases map to TRBD2. CDR1 and CDR2 from the germline V gene are SGHVS and FQNEAQ. Trimming cost V 0 bases and J 8 bases; bases outside gene matches: 4. The CDR3 length is 14 residues.